Listed below are T cell receptor beta chains from one sample, sequenced in a study of T cell responses to AZD1222 COVID-19 vaccine. Some clones are missing from TCRdb's copy, which holds only in-frame ones; the method was immunoSEQ multiplex PCR. Of about 99,000 clones in the sample, 87% are singletons; the top ten hold about 2.9%. This specimen consisted of peripheral blood, obtained on day 0 of AZD1222 vaccination. These receptors came from an adult in good health. Each CDR3 is given with its conserved first and last residue. The order of the fields is clone size, J gene, V gene, D gene, CDR3 protein, CDR3 DNA. D genes are given only for firm matches. Clone size is given for some rows only: seen once, a few or many times, or a class if the clone is expanded.

size: .
J: TRBJ2-1
V: TRBV7-9
D: .
CDR3: CASSLAQGSGYNEQFF
DNA: TGTGCCAGCAGCTTAGCGCAGGGGTCGGGGTACAATGAGCAGTTCTTC

size: .
J: TRBJ2-1
V: TRBV7-6
D: .
CDR3: CASSVSTGSSYNEQFF
DNA: TGTGCCAGCAGCGTTTCGACGGGTAGCTCCTACAATGAGCAGTTCTTC

size: .
J: TRBJ2-2
V: TRBV15
D: .
CDR3: CATSRDQATRGTGELFF
DNA: TGTGCCACCAGCAGAGATCAAGCGACTAGGGGCACCGGGGAGCTGTTTTTT

size: few
J: TRBJ1-2
V: TRBV4-3
D: .
CDR3: CASSQERVYSYGYTF
DNA: TGCGCCAGCAGCCAAGAAAGGGTTTATAGCTATGGCTACACCTTC

size: .
J: TRBJ1-4
V: TRBV11-2
D: .
CDR3: CASSHRTNEKLFF
DNA: TGTGCCAGCAGTCACAGGACTAATGAAAAACTGTTTTTT

size: .
J: TRBJ1-6
V: TRBV7-2
D: .
CDR3: CASSQWGPLHF
DNA: TGTGCCAGCAGCCAATGGGGGCCCCTCCACTTT

size: .
J: TRBJ2-5
V: TRBV24-1
D: TRBD1
CDR3: CATSDNRGLQETQYF
DNA: TGTGCCACCAGTGACAACAGGGGCCTTCAAGAGACCCAGTACTTC

size: .
J: TRBJ1-2
V: TRBV4-1
D: TRBD1
CDR3: CASRQTGGASGYTF
DNA: TGCGCCAGCAGACAGACAGGGGGCGCGTCTGGCTACACCTTC

size: .
J: TRBJ2-5
V: TRBV15
D: .
CDR3: CATSTENQETQYF
DNA: TGTGCCACCAGCACAGAGAATCAAGAGACCCAGTACTTC

size: .
J: TRBJ2-1
V: TRBV27
D: .
CDR3: CASRPLGSNEQFF
DNA: TGTGCCAGCAGACCCCTCGGGTCCAATGAGCAGTTCTTC

size: .
J: TRBJ1-2
V: TRBV19
D: .
CDR3: CASSILTANYGYTF
DNA: TGTGCCAGTAGTATACTCACGGCTAACTATGGCTACACCTTC

size: .
J: TRBJ2-3
V: TRBV7-7
D: .
CDR3: CASSLAEADTQYF
DNA: TGTGCTAGCAGCTTAGCCGAGGCAGATACGCAGTATTTT

size: .
J: TRBJ2-1
V: TRBV27
D: TRBD2
CDR3: CASSLELAAYNEQFF
DNA: TGTGCCAGCAGTTTAGAACTAGCGGCCTACAATGAGCAGTTCTTC

size: .
J: TRBJ2-1
V: TRBV30
D: TRBD2
CDR3: CAGRREGYNEQFF
DNA: TGTGCCGGGCGGCGGGAGGGGTACAATGAGCAGTTCTTC

size: .
J: TRBJ2-5
V: TRBV11-1
D: TRBD2
CDR3: CASSLLAGVGETQYF
DNA: TGTGCCAGCAGCTTACTAGCGGGAGTTGGGGAGACCCAGTACTTC

size: .
J: TRBJ1-4
V: TRBV6-5
D: TRBD1
CDR3: CASSYDRGRDEKLFF
DNA: TGTGCCAGCAGTTACGACAGGGGGAGGGATGAAAAACTGTTTTTT

size: .
J: TRBJ2-1
V: TRBV5-6
D: TRBD2
CDR3: CASSLVAGGIYNEQFF
DNA: TGTGCCAGCAGCTTGGTAGCGGGAGGAATCTACAATGAGCAGTTCTTC

size: once
J: TRBJ2-4
V: TRBV1
D: .
CDR3: CTSSQDGQAGGPRRNIQYF
DNA: TGCACCAGCAGCCAAGACGGGCAAGCGGGAGGGCCACGTCGGAACATTCAGTACTTC

size: .
J: TRBJ1-1
V: TRBV7-2
D: .
CDR3: CASSPSTLEAFF
DNA: TGTGCCAGCAGCCCCTCGACACTTGAAGCTTTCTTT

size: .
J: TRBJ1-2
V: TRBV12-3/TRBV12-4
D: .
CDR3: CASSIRGPGGYTF
DNA: TGTGCCAGCAGTATCAGGGGACCCGGGGGCTACACCTTC

size: .
J: TRBJ1-3
V: TRBV25-1
D: TRBD1
CDR3: CATQGAGGNTIYF
DNA: TGTGCCACCCAGGGGGCAGGGGGAAACACCATATATTTT

size: .
J: TRBJ2-2
V: TRBV7-3
D: .
CDR3: CASSPHMAGPNTGELFF
DNA: TGTGCCAGCAGCCCACATATGGCGGGACCGAACACCGGGGAGCTGTTTTTT

size: .
J: TRBJ1-3
V: TRBV5-1
D: TRBD1
CDR3: CASSFTSGQVGNTIYF
DNA: TGTGCCAGCAGCTTTACGTCCGGACAGGTTGGAAACACCATATATTTT

size: .
J: TRBJ1-5
V: TRBV19
D: .
CDR3: CASRPGPHQPQHF
DNA: TGTGCCAGTAGACCGGGACCTCATCAGCCCCAGCATTTT